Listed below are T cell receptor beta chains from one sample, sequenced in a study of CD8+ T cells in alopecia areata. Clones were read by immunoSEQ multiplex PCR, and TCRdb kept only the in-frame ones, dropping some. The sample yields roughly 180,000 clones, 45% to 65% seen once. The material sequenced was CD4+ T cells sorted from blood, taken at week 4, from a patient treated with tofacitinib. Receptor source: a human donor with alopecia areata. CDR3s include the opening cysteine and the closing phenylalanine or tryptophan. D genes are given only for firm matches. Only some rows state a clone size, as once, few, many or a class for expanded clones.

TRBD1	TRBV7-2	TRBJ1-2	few	CASSFWDRDFGYTF	TGTGCCAGCAGCTTCTGGGACAGGGATTTTGGCTACACCTTC
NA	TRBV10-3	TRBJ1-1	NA	CAISEQAGTNTEAFF	TGTGCCATCAGTGAGCAAGCCGGGACCAACACTGAAGCTTTCTTT
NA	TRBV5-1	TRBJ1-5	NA	CASSPDGHSNQPQHF	TGCGCCAGCAGCCCGGACGGACATAGCAATCAGCCCCAGCATTTT
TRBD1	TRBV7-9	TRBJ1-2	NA	CASSGDSLLYGYTF	TGTGCCAGCAGCGGGGACAGCCTACTCTATGGCTACACCTTC
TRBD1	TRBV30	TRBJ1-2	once	CAWSPQGVGYGYTF	TGTGCCTGGTCACCTCAGGGGGTAGGCTATGGCTACACCTTC
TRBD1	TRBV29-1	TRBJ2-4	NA	CSATGAAKNIQYF	TGCAGCGCGACAGGGGCCGCCAAAAACATTCAGTACTTC
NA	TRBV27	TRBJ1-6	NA	CASSPGVGHPNSPLHF	TGTGCCAGCAGCCCAGGGGTGGGACACCCGAATTCACCCCTCCACTTT
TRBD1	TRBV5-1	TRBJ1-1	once	CASSLRQGDTEAFF	TGCGCCAGCAGCTTGCGACAGGGAGACACTGAAGCTTTCTTT
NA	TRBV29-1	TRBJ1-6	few	CSVRGASYNSPLHF	TGCAGCGTCCGAGGGGCCTCCTATAATTCACCCCTCCACTTT
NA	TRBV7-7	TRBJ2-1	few	CASSRARVSYNEQFF	TGTGCTAGCAGCCGCGCCCGGGTCTCCTACAATGAGCAGTTCTTC
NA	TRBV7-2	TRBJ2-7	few	CASSASYEQYF	TGTGCCAGCAGCGCCTCCTACGAGCAGTACTTC
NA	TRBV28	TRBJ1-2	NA	CASRGGTSYGYTF	TGTGCCAGCAGAGGGGGGACCAGCTATGGCTACACCTTC
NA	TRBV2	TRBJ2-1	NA	CASSVVPLSEQFF	TGTGCCAGCAGTGTGGTCCCCCTTAGTGAGCAGTTCTTC
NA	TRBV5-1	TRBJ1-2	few	CASSLGAGYTF	TGCGCCAGCAGCTTGGGGGCCGGCTACACCTTC
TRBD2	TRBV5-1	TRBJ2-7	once	CASSLGPSGGSYEQYF	TGCGCCAGCAGCTTGGGGCCTAGCGGGGGCTCCTACGAGCAGTACTTC
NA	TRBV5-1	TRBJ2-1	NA	CASSLAIGYRGASSYNEQFF	TGCGCCAGCAGCTTGGCCATCGGGTATCGGGGCGCGAGCTCCTACAATGAGCAGTTCTTC
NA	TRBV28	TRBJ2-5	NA	CASSLSAPQETQYF	TGTGCCAGCAGTTTATCAGCGCCCCAAGAGACCCAGTACTTC
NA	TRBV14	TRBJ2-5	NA	CASSQGPGHGWTQYF	TGTGCCAGCAGCCAAGGCCCCGGACACGGGTGGACCCAGTACTTC
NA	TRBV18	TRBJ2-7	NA	CASSPRSGYEQYF	TGTGCCAGCTCACCAAGATCGGGATACGAGCAGTACTTC
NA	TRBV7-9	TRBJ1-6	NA	CASSRTEEFIPLHF	TGTGCCAGCAGCCGGACAGAAGAATTTATACCCCTCCACTTT
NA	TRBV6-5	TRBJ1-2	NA	CASKERNYGYTF	TGTGCCAGCAAAGAGCGTAACTATGGCTACACCTTC
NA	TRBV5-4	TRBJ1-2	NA	CASSSPGGHGSYTF	TGTGCCAGCAGCTCCCCAGGCGGCCATGGTAGCTACACCTTC
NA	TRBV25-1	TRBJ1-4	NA	CASSEFSDKLFF	TGTGCCAGCAGTGAATTTTCCGATAAACTGTTTTTT
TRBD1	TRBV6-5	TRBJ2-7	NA	CASSYSGDRDYEQYF	TGTGCCAGCAGTTACTCAGGAGACAGGGACTACGAGCAGTACTTC
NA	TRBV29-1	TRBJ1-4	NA	CSVAEEKLFF	TGCAGCGTTGCTGAGGAGAAACTGTTTTTT
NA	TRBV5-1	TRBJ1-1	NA	CASSPGGRNTEAFF	TGCGCCAGCAGCCCGGGGGGGAGGAACACTGAAGCTTTCTTT
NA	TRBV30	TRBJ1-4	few	CAWSGIWNEKLFF	TGTGCCTGGAGTGGGATATGGAATGAAAAACTGTTTTTT
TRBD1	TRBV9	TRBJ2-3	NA	CASSILTGSTDTQYF	TGTGCCAGCAGCATACTGACAGGGTCCACAGATACGCAGTATTTT
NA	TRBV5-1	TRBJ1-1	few	CASSAVRSDTEAFF	TGCGCCAGCAGTGCGGTGAGGAGCGACACTGAAGCTTTCTTT
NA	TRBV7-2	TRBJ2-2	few	CASSPHGGVNTGELFF	TGTGCCAGCAGCCCCCATGGGGGTGTTAACACCGGGGAGCTGTTTTTT
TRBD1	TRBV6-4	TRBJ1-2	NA	CASSDSGQGRGGYTF	TGTGCCAGCAGTGACTCGGGACAGGGAAGGGGTGGCTACACCTTC
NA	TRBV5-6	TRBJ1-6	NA	CASSLGPAQGSPLHF	TGTGCCAGCAGCCTCGGACCGGCTCAAGGTTCACCCCTCCACTTT
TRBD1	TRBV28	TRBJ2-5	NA	CASSLMGQGQETQYF	TGTGCCAGCAGTTTAATGGGACAGGGACAAGAGACCCAGTACTTC
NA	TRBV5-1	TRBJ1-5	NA	CASSLGDRNQPQHF	TGCGCCAGCAGCTTGGGGGACCGAAATCAGCCCCAGCATTTT
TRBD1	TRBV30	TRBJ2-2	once	CAWRGRGSGELFF	TGTGCCTGGCGTGGCAGGGGGTCCGGGGAGCTGTTTTTT
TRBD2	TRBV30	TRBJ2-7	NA	CAWSDPGLAMYEQYF	TGTGCCTGGAGTGACCCAGGACTAGCGATGTACGAGCAGTACTTC
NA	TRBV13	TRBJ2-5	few	CASSGLGLETQYF	TGTGCCAGCAGCGGGCTAGGTTTAGAGACCCAGTACTTC
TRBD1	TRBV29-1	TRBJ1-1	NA	CSALQGYTEAFF	TGCAGCGCCCTACAGGGGTACACTGAAGCTTTCTTT
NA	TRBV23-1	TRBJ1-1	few	CASSQSRRVDTEAFF	TGCGCCAGCAGTCAATCGAGAAGGGTTGACACTGAAGCTTTCTTT
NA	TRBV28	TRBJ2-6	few	CASSLGLSGANVLTF	TGTGCCAGCAGTCTGGGGTTGTCTGGGGCCAACGTCCTGACTTTC
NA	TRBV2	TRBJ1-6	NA	CASRGEKSSYNSPLHF	TGTGCCAGCAGGGGGGAGAAGAGCTCCTATAATTCACCCCTCCACTTT
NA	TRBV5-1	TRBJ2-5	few	CASSFEGIQYF	TGCGCCAGCAGCTTTGAGGGTATCCAGTACTTC
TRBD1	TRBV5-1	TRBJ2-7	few	CASSPDRDPLSYEQYF	TGCGCCAGCAGCCCTGACAGGGACCCCCTCTCCTACGAGCAGTACTTC
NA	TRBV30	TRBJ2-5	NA	CAWSVGGGRETQYF	TGTGCCTGGAGTGTCGGCGGGGGCCGAGAGACCCAGTACTTC
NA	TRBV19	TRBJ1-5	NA	CASSLSGIGQPQHF	TGTGCCAGTAGTCTGAGCGGGATAGGTCAGCCCCAGCATTTT
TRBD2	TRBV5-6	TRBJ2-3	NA	CASSLPTSGGTDTQYF	TGTGCCAGCAGCCTCCCGACTAGCGGGGGGACAGATACGCAGTATTTT
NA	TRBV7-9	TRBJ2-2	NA	CASSLFSNTGELFF	TGTGCCAGCAGCTTGTTCTCAAACACCGGGGAGCTGTTTTTT
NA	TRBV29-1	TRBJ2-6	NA	CSVGEVSGANVLTF	TGCAGCGTGGGGGAGGTGTCTGGGGCCAACGTCCTGACTTTC
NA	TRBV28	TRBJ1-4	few	CASSARTEEKLFF	TGTGCCAGCAGTGCGAGGACAGAGGAAAAACTGTTTTTT
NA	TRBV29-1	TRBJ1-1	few	CSAAGRGLDTEAFF	TGCAGCGCCGCCGGGCGGGGGTTGGACACTGAAGCTTTCTTT
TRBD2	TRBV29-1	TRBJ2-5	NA	CSIGLAGGKETQYF	TGCAGCATTGGACTAGCGGGGGGTAAAGAGACCCAGTACTTC
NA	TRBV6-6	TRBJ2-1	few	CASSLAYNEQFF	TGTGCCAGCAGTCTCGCCTACAATGAGCAGTTCTTC
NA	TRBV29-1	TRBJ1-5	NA	CSVLVGNQPQHF	TGCAGCGTACTGGTAGGCAATCAGCCCCAGCATTTT
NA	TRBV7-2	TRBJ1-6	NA	CASSISAGGGHSPLHF	TGTGCCAGCAGCATATCCGCGGGTGGGGGGCATTCACCCCTCCACTTT